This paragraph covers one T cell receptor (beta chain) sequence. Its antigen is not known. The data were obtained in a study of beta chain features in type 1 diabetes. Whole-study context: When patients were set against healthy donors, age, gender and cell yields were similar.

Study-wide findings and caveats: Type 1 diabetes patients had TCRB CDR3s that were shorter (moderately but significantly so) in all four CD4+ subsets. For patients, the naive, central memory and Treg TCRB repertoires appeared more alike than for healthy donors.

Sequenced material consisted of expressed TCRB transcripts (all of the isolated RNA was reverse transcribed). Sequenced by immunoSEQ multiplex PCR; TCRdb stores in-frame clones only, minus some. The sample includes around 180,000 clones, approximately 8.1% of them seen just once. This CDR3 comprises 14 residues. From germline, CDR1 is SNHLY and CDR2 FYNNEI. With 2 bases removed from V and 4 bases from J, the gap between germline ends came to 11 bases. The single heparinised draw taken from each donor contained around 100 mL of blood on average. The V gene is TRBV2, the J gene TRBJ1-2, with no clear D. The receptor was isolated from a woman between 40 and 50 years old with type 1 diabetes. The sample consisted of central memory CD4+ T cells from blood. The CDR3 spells CASSENEIIYGYTF. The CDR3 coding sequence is TGTGCCAGCAGTGAAAACGAGATAATCTATGGCTACACCTTC.